This TCR beta chain was captured by sequencing in a study of spatial heterogeneity in lung cancer. Time point meaning: blood at routine non-recurrence follow-up after resection. TCRs were sequenced from unsorted whole RNA of tumor, nontumor lung or PBMC. This clonotype was seen ten or more times. As yet, its antigen is unknown. Carried by each TCR cDNA molecule was a unique molecular identifier. Using its own MiXCR run on the 5' RACE reads, TCRdb lists one record per CDR3 protein. The sample comprises about 47,000 distinct CDR3 sequences, roughly 10% of which are singletons, and roughly 32% rests with the top ten. Study results and caveats: Expanded tumor TCRs that were ubiquitous appeared in blood more at resection than follow-up.

V was clipped by 5 bases and J by 5 bases, with 16 bases between them. The CDR3 runs 14 residues. Germline V CDR1 and CDR2: SGHNT, YYREEE (reference sequence). The source of this sequence is a male donor with early-stage non-small cell lung cancer. The chain uses TRBV5-4 and TRBJ2-5; D is possibly TRBD1 (5 bases). Sequencing was performed on PBMCs, taken at follow-up. CDR3 nucleotides: TGTGCCAGCAGATCTATGCAGGGTCAGGAGACCCAGTACTTC. This sequence encodes CASRSMQGQETQYF.